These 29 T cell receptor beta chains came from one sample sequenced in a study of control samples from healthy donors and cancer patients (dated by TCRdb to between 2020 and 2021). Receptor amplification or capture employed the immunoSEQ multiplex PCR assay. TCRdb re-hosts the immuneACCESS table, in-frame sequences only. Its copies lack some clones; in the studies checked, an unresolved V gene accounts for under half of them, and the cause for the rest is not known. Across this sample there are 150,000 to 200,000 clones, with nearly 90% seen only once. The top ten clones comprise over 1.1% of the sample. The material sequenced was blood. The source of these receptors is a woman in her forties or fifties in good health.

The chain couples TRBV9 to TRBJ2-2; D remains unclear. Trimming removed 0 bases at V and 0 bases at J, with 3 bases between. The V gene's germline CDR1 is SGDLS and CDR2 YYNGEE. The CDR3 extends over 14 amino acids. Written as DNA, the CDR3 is TGTGCCAGCAGCGTAGAACCGAACACCGGGGAGCTGTTTTTT. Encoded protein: CASSVEPNTGELFF.

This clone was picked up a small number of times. In nucleotides, the CDR3 is TGCGCCAGCAGCCCTCAGGGGAGTAGCCACGAGCAGTACTTC. Protein: CASSPQGSSHEQYF. This chain links TRBV4-3 with TRBJ2-7; possibly TRBD1 for D (6 bases). V was shortened by 4 bases and J by 5 bases, with 15 bases between the two germline ends. The CDR3 contains 14 residues. Looked up from germline, CDR1 is LGHNA and CDR2 is YSLEER.

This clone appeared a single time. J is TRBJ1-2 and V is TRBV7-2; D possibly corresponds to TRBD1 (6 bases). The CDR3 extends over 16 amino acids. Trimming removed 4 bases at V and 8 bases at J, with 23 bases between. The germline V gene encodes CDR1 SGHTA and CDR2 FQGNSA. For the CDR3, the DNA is TGTGCCAGCAGCTATGCCGAGTCCAGGGGTTTTTGGGGCTACACCTTC. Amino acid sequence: CASSYAESRGFWGYTF.

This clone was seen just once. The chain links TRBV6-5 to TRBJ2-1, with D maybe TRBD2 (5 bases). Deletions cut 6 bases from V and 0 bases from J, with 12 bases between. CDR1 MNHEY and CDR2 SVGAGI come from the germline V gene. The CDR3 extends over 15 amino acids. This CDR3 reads CASSLKGSSYNEQFF. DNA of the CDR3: TGTGCCAGCAGCCTTAAAGGGAGCTCCTACAATGAGCAGTTCTTC.

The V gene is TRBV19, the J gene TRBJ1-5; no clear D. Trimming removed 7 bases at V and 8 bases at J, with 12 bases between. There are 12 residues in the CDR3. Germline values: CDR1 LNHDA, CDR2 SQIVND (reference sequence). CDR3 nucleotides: TGTGCCAGTAATTATGCCCAAAAGCCCCAGCATTTT. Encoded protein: CASNYAQKPQHF.

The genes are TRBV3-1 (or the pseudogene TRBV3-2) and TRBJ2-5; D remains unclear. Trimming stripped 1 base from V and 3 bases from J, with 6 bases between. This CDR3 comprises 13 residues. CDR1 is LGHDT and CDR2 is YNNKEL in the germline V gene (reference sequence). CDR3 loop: CASSQGAKETQYF. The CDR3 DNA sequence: TGTGCCAGCAGCCAAGGGGCGAAAGAGACCCAGTACTTC.

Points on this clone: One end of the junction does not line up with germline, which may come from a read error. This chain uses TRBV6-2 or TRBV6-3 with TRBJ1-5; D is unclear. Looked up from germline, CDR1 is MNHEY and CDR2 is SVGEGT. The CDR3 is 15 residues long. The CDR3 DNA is TGTGCCAGCAGTAACTCACAGCTTCGCAATCAGCCCCAGCATTTT. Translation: CASSNSQLRNQPQHF.

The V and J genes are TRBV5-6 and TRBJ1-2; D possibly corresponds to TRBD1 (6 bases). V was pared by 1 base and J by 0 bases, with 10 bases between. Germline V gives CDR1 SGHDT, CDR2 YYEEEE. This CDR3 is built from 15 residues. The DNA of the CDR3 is TGTGCCAGCAGCTTGCTTCAGGGGACTAACTATGGCTACACCTTC. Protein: CASSLLQGTNYGYTF.

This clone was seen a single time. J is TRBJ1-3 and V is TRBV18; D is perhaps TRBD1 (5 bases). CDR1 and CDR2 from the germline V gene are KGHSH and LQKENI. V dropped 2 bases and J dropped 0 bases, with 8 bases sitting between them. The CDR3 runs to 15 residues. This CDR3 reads CASSPSGFSGNTIYF. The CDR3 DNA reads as TGTGCCAGCTCACCATCAGGGTTCTCTGGAAACACCATATATTTT.

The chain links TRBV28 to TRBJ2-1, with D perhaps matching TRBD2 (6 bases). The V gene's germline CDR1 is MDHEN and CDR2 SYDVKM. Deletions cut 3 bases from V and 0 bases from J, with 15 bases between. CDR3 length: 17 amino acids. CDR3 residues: CASSLAGLQLSYNEQFF. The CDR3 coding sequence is TGTGCCAGCAGTTTGGCGGGACTCCAACTCTCCTACAATGAGCAGTTCTTC.

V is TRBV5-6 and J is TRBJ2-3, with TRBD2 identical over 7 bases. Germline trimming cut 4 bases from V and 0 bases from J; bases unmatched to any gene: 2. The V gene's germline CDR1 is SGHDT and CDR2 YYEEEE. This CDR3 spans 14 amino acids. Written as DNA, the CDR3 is TGTGCCAGCAGCGGGAGGGCTAGCACAGATACGCAGTATTTT. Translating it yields CASSGRASTDTQYF.

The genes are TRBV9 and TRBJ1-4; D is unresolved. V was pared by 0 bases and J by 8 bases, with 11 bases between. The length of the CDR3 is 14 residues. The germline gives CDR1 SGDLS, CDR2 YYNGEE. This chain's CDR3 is CASSVDGRWEKLFF. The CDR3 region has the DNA TGTGCCAGCAGCGTAGACGGGAGGTGGGAAAAACTGTTTTTT.

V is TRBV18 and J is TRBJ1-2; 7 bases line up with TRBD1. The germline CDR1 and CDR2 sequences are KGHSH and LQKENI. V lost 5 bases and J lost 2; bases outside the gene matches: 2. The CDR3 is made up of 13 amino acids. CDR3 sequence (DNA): TGTGCCAGCTCAGCGGACAGGAACTATGGCTACACCTTC. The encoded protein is CASSADRNYGYTF.

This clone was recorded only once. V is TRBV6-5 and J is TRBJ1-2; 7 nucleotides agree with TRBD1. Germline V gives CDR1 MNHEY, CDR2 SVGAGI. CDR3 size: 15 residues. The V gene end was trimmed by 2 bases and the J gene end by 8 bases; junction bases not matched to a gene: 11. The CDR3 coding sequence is TGTGCCAGCAGTTACGCCCAGGGGGGATCAATGGGCTACACCTTC. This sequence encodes CASSYAQGGSMGYTF.

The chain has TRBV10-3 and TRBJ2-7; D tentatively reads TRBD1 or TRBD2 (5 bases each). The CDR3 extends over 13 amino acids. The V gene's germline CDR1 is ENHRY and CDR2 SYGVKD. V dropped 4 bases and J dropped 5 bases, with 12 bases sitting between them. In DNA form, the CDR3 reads TGTGCCATCAGTGGACCTCCGGGACACGAGCAGTACTTC. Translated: CAISGPPGHEQYF.

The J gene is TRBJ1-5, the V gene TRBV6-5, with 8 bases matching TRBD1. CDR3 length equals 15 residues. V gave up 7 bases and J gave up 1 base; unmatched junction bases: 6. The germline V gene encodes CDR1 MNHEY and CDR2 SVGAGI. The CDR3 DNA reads TGTGCCAGCACCCTCGGACAGGGAAGCAATCAGCCCCAGCATTTT. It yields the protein CASTLGQGSNQPQHF.

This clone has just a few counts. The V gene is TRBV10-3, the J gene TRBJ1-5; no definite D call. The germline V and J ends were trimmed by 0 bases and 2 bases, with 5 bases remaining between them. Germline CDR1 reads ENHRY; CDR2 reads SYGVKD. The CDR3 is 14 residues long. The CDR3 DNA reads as TGTGCCATCAGTGAGTCGTCAGGCAATCAGCCCCAGCATTTT. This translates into CAISESSGNQPQHF.

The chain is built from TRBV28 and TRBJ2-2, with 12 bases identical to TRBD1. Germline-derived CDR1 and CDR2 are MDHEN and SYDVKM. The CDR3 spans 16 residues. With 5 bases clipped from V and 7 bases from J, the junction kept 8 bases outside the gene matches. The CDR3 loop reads CASSLGTGGGVGELFF. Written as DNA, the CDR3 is TGTGCCAGCAGTCTCGGGACAGGGGGCGGAGTCGGGGAGCTGTTTTTT.

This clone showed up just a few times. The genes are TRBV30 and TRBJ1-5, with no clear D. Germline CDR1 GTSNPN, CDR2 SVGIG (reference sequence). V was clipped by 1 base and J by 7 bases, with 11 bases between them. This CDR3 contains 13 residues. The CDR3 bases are TGTGCCTGGAGTGCGCGGGCACGCCAGCCCCAGCATTTT. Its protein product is CAWSARARQPQHF.

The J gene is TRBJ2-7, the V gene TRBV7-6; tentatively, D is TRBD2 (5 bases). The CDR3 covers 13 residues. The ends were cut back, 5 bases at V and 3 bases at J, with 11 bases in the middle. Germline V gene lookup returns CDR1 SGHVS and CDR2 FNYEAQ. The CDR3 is CASSISVNYEQYF. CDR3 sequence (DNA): TGTGCCAGCAGCATTAGCGTGAACTACGAGCAGTACTTC.

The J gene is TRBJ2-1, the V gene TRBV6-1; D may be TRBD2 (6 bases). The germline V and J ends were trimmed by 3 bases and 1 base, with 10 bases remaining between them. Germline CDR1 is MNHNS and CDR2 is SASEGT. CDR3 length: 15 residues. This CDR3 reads CASSEGLFSYNEQFF. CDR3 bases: TGTGCCAGCAGTGAGGGACTGTTTTCCTACAATGAGCAGTTCTTC.

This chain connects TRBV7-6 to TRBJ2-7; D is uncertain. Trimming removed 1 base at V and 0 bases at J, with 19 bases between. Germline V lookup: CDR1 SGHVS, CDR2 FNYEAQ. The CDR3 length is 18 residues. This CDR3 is CASSLGSGIGLVSYEQYF. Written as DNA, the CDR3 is TGTGCCAGCAGCTTAGGGAGTGGAATTGGGCTAGTCTCCTACGAGCAGTACTTC.

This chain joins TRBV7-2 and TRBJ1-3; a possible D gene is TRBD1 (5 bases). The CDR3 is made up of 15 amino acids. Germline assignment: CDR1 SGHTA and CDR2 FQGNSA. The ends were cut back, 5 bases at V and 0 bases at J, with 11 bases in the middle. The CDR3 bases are TGTGCCAGCAGCGGGCGACAGCTCTCTGGAAACACCATATATTTT. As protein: CASSGRQLSGNTIYF.

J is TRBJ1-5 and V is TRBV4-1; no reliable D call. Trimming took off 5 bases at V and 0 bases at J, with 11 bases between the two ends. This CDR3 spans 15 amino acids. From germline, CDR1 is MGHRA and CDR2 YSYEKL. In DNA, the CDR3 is TGCGCCAGCAGCTTAGGACCCTATAGCAATCAGCCCCAGCATTTT. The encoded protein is CASSLGPYSNQPQHF.

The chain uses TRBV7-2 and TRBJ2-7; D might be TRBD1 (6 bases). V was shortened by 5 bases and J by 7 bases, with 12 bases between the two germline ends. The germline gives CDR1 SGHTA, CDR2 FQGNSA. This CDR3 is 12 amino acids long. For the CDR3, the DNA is TGTGCCAGCAGCGCACAGGGATGGGAGCAGTACTTC. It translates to CASSAQGWEQYF. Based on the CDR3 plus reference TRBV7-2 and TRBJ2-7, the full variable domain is GAGVSQSPSNKVTEKGKDVELRCDPISGHTALYWYRQSLGQGLEFLIYFQGNSAPDKSGLPSDRFSAERTGGSVSTLTIQRTQQEDSAVYLCASSAQGWEQYFGPGTRLTVT.

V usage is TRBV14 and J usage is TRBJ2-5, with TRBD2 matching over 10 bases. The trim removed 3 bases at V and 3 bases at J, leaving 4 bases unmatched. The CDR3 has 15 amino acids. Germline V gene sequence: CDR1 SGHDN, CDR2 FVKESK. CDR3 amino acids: CASSHRSGGEETQYF. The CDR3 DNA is TGTGCCAGCAGCCACAGGAGCGGGGGGGAAGAGACCCAGTACTTC.

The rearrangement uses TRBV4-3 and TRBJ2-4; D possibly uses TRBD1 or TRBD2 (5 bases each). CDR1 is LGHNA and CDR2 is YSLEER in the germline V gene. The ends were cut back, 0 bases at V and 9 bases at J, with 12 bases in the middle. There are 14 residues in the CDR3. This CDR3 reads CASSQERETGIQYF. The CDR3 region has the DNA TGCGCCAGCAGCCAAGAGAGGGAAACAGGCATTCAGTACTTC.

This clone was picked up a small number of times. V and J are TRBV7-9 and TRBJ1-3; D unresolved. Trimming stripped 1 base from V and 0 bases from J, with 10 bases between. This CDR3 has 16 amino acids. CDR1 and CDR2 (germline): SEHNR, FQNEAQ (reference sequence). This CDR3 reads CASSLVGRFSGNTIYF. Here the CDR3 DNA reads TGTGCCAGCAGCTTAGTGGGCCGCTTCTCTGGAAACACCATATATTTT.

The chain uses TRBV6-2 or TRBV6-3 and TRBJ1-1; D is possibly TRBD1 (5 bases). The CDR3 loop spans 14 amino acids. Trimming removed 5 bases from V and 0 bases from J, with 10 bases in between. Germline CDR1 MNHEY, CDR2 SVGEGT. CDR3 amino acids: CASSMQGMNTEAFF. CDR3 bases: TGTGCCAGCAGTATGCAGGGAATGAACACTGAAGCTTTCTTT.